Presented here are 32 T cell receptor beta chains from one specimen sequenced in a study of T cell repertoires in cytomegalovirus infection. Each CDR3 protein is one row after TCRdb ran MiXCR on the reads. The sample lists roughly 230,000 distinct CDR3 sequences; 15% to 20% were seen once. The source material was CD8+ T cells from PBMCs. The receptor set was obtained from a human donor in good health (CMV status not recorded). Some clones in this sample may be carry-over from other donors' samples.

The chain combines TRBV28 with TRBJ2-1, with D perhaps TRBD2 (7 bases). The CDR3 is 15 amino acids. In germline, CDR1 is MDHEN, CDR2 SYDVKM. V was clipped by 4 bases and J by 4 bases, with 14 bases between them. CDR3 protein: CASSSRGALYNEQFF. The CDR3 nucleotides read TGTGCCAGCAGTTCCCGGGGGGCCCTGTACAATGAGCAGTTCTTC.

This clonotype has at least ten counts. The CDR3, as DNA: TGTGCCAGCAGCGACAGGGAAGGGGCCTACGAGCAGTACTTC. Its protein is CASSDREGAYEQYF. The J gene is TRBJ2-7, the V gene TRBV7-2; TRBD1 matches 7 bases. Germline loops: CDR1 SGHTA, CDR2 FQGNSA. V shed 5 bases and J 2 bases; nucleotides not matched to a gene: 6. The CDR3 totals 14 residues.

This clonotype was seen only a few times. V gene TRBV7-9 combines with J gene TRBJ2-7; TRBD1 matches at 9 bases. V lost 5 bases and J lost 2; bases outside the gene matches: 7. This CDR3 is built from 15 residues. Germline V lookup: CDR1 SEHNR, CDR2 FQNEAQ (reference sequence). CDR3 coding DNA: TGTGCCAGCAGCGACAGCCGGGACAGGGCCTACGAGCAGTACTTC. This translates into CASSDSRDRAYEQYF.

This clonotype was observed many times. The V gene is TRBV6-2 or TRBV6-3, the J gene TRBJ2-5; TRBD2 is a possible D gene (5 bases). Trimming shortened V by 5 bases and J by 5 bases, and 15 bases separated the two germline ends. The CDR3 runs 14 residues. CDR1 MNHEY and CDR2 SVGEGT come from the germline V gene. The CDR3 sequence: CASSPTSFDETQYF. CDR3 nucleotide sequence: TGTGCCAGCAGTCCCACTAGTTTCGATGAGACCCAGTACTTC.

V gene TRBV28 combines with J gene TRBJ2-3; D gene ambiguous. The germline V gene encodes CDR1 MDHEN and CDR2 SYDVKM. Trimming pared 3 bases from V and 1 base from J, leaving 5 bases between. The CDR3 spans 13 residues. The CDR3 region is CASSFDGTDTQYF. The CDR3 bases are TGTGCCAGCAGTTTCGACGGCACAGATACGCAGTATTTT.

This clonotype was counted only a few times. The chain links TRBV29-1 to TRBJ2-7; D might be TRBD1 (5 bases). This CDR3 has 13 amino acids. V was trimmed by 2 bases and J by 1 base, leaving 9 bases between them. Germline V lookup: CDR1 SQVTM, CDR2 ANQGSEA. The CDR3 sequence is CSVETGRSYEQYF. CDR3 sequence (DNA): TGCAGCGTTGAAACAGGCCGATCCTACGAGCAGTACTTC.

The table lists this clonotype with a few counts. The chain combines TRBV6-2 or TRBV6-3 with TRBJ2-3; no reliable D call. V dropped 11 bases and J dropped 8 bases, with 11 bases sitting between them. Germline V gene data show CDR1 as MNHEY and CDR2 as SVGEGT. This CDR3 region has 10 residues. The CDR3 loop reads CALPQLTQYF. DNA of the CDR3: TGTGCCCTCCCGCAGCTTACGCAGTATTTT.

At least ten counts were recorded for this clonotype. This rearrangement joins TRBV7-2 to TRBJ2-3; D not certain. CDR1 and CDR2 from the germline V gene are SGHTA and FQGNSA. The CDR3 covers 12 residues. Between the trimmed V and J ends, which lost 2 bases and 5 bases, there was a span of 5 bases. The chain's CDR3 is CASSLFGDTQYF. The CDR3 DNA sequence: TGTGCCAGCAGCTTATTTGGAGATACGCAGTATTTT.

This clonotype was counted only a few times. This chain uses TRBV6-6 with TRBJ2-5, with 10 bases aligning to TRBD1. V was pared by 7 bases and J by 5 bases, with 7 bases of the junction left unmatched. The V gene's germline CDR1 is MNHNY and CDR2 SVGAGI (reference sequence). The CDR3 loop spans 14 amino acids. This CDR3 is CASILGTGVETQYF. CDR3 DNA sequence: TGTGCCAGCATCCTCGGGACAGGGGTGGAGACCCAGTACTTC.

The chain links TRBV2 to TRBJ2-1; D not resolved. The CDR3 has 15 amino acids. V was cut by 6 bases and J by 0 bases, with 12 bases left in between. Germline lookup yields CDR1 SNHLY and CDR2 FYNNEI. The CDR3 DNA reads TGTGCCAGCAGGTCGACTTCCAGCTCCTACAATGAGCAGTTCTTC. Translating gives CASRSTSSSYNEQFF.

This clonotype was observed at least ten times. This chain connects TRBV7-2 to TRBJ1-6; D might be TRBD1 (5 bases). The germline gives CDR1 SGHTA, CDR2 FQGNSA. The CDR3 has 16 amino acids. V lost 1 base and J 0 bases, leaving 7 bases between the germline ends. In nucleotides, the CDR3 is TGTGCCAGCAGCTTAGGGGGGGTCTCCTATAATTCACCCCTCCACTTT. Protein product: CASSLGGVSYNSPLHF. The full variable domain, rest sourced from reference TRBV7-2 and TRBJ1-6, is GAGVSQSPSNKVTEKGKDVELRCDPISGHTALYWYRQSLGQGLEFLIYFQGNSAPDKSGLPSDRFSAERTGGSVSTLTIQRTQQEDSAVYLCASSLGGVSYNSPLHFGNGTRLTVT.

In its sample, this clonotype was seen many times. V gene TRBV7-9 combines with J gene TRBJ2-7; TRBD1 aligns across 8 bases. The germline V gene has CDR1 SEHNR and CDR2 FQNEAQ (reference sequence). The CDR3 is 15 residues long. The trim removed 5 bases at V and 3 bases at J, leaving 9 bases unmatched. The CDR3 region has the DNA TGTGCCAGCAGCCATCCGGGGACAGGAGACTACGAGCAGTACTTC. This gives the protein CASSHPGTGDYEQYF.

The rearrangement joins TRBV9 to TRBJ2-1; 9 nucleotides line up with TRBD2. The V segment lost 1 base and the J segment 8 bases; nucleotides outside the gene matches: 10. CDR3 length: 16 amino acids. Germline values: CDR1 SGDLS, CDR2 YYNGEE. The CDR3 DNA is TGTGCCAGCAGCGTACCGCGGGGGGGCTACGGCGATGAGCAGTTCTTC. Amino acids: CASSVPRGGYGDEQFF.

In this sample, this clonotype turned up many times. The V gene is TRBV28, the J gene TRBJ2-7; D is possibly TRBD1 (6 bases). There are 14 residues in the CDR3. The germline V gene has CDR1 MDHEN and CDR2 SYDVKM. V was cut by 7 bases and J by 2 bases, with 15 bases left in between. The CDR3 nucleotides are TGTGCCAGCACCCTCACAGGGATGACCTACGAGCAGTACTTC. Amino acid sequence: CASTLTGMTYEQYF.

The chain carries TRBV10-3 and TRBJ2-3; D is possibly TRBD1 (6 bases). Trimming stripped 3 bases from V and 4 bases from J, with 8 bases between. The CDR3 is 13 residues long. Germline loops: CDR1 ENHRY, CDR2 SYGVKD. The CDR3 reads CAISDSGADTQYF. For the CDR3, the DNA is TGTGCCATCAGTGACTCAGGGGCAGATACGCAGTATTTT.

This clonotype has only a few counts. CDR3 DNA: TGTGCCACCACAGAGCTCGCGGGGGATGAGCAGTTCTTC. Protein: CATTELAGDEQFF. The rearrangement uses TRBV27 and TRBJ2-1; 7 positions match TRBD2. Germline CDR1 MNHEY, CDR2 SMNVEV (reference sequence). V shed 10 bases and J 8 bases; nucleotides not matched to a gene: 11. CDR3 length: 13 amino acids.

The chain combines TRBV20-1 with TRBJ2-3, with 14 positions matching TRBD2. Germline CDR1 is DFQATT and CDR2 is SNEGSKA (reference sequence). J lost 3 bases, V lost 6 bases, and 8 bases had no gene match. The CDR3 is made up of 16 amino acids. CDR3 loop: CSATDGTSGGTDTQYF. DNA for the CDR3: TGCAGTGCCACGGACGGGACTAGCGGGGGAACAGATACGCAGTATTTT.

This clonotype has at least ten counts. V gene TRBV7-8 combines with J gene TRBJ1-5, with no clear D. This CDR3 contains 13 residues. CDR1 and CDR2 from the germline V gene are SGHVS and FQNEAQ. V dropped 2 bases and J dropped 2 bases, with 4 bases sitting between them. The CDR3: CASSLQGNQPQHF. CDR3 DNA sequence: TGTGCCAGCAGCTTACAGGGCAATCAGCCCCAGCATTTT.

This clonotype showed up just a few times. This sequence joins TRBV4-3 and TRBJ1-5, with TRBD1 as a possible D gene (6 bases). CDR3 length: 17 amino acids. V was cut by 0 bases and J by 6 bases, with 18 bases left in between. Germline values: CDR1 LGHNA, CDR2 YSLEER. The CDR3 DNA follows: TGCGCCAGCAGCCAAGAGCGGGAAACGGGGGCCCGTCAGCCCCAGCATTTT. This codes for CASSQERETGARQPQHF.

In its sample, this clonotype was seen many times. The chain uses TRBV6-5 and TRBJ1-5; maybe TRBD1 (6 bases). The CDR3 extends over 15 amino acids. Trimming removed 6 bases at V and 3 bases at J, with 15 bases between. Germline V lookup: CDR1 MNHEY, CDR2 SVGAGI. CDR3 amino acids: CASSPFTGYNQPQHF. CDR3 DNA: TGTGCCAGCAGCCCATTCACAGGGTACAATCAGCCCCAGCATTTT.

This clonotype appeared a few times. The gene calls are TRBV10-3 and TRBJ2-7; 8 positions agree with TRBD2. The CDR3 length is 17 residues. J was trimmed by 7 bases and V by 4 bases; bases with no gene match: 18. The germline V gene encodes CDR1 ENHRY and CDR2 SYGVKD. CDR3 DNA: TGTGCCATCAGTGCAATTGGTGAGCGGGGGTCGGTGGGAGAGCAGTACTTC. Translating it yields CAISAIGERGSVGEQYF.

This clonotype was detected a few times. The gene calls are TRBV6-2 or TRBV6-3 and TRBJ2-2; TRBD1 might be the D (5 bases). Germline CDR1 MNHEY, CDR2 SVGEGT. V lost 4 bases to trimming and J lost 2 bases, with 8 bases between them. This CDR3 region has 14 residues. The CDR3 region has the DNA TGTGCCAGCAGTTGGGGCACCAACACCGGGGAGCTGTTTTTT. Translation gives CASSWGTNTGELFF.

This sequence joins TRBV7-9 and TRBJ2-5; a weak D match, TRBD2 (5 bases). Trimming shortened V by 4 bases and J by 5 bases, and 17 bases separated the two germline ends. Germline CDR1 SEHNR, CDR2 FQNEAQ (reference sequence). CDR3 length equals 15 residues. The CDR3, as DNA: TGTGCCAGCAGCTCAACTAGGCCTCGCCAGGAGACCCAGTACTTC. It codes for CASSSTRPRQETQYF.

The chain's CDR3 is CASSGGSSYNEQFF. DNA of the CDR3: TGTGCCAGCAGCGGTGGCTCCTCCTACAATGAGCAGTTCTTC. The genes are TRBV19 and TRBJ2-1; D is perhaps TRBD2 (5 bases). CDR1 and CDR2 from the germline V gene are LNHDA and SQIVND (reference sequence). There are 14 residues in the CDR3. Trimming took 9 bases from V and 0 from J, leaving 12 bases between them.

CDR3 in DNA: TGTGCCAGCAGCGTAGGCGACTTACTAAATGAGCAGTTCTTC. This translates into CASSVGDLLNEQFF. The chain uses TRBV9 and TRBJ2-1; D unclear. CDR1 is SGDLS and CDR2 is YYNGEE in the germline V gene. Deletions cut 0 bases from V and 7 bases from J, with 11 bases between. CDR3 size: 14 residues.

This clonotype has only a few counts. The chain couples TRBV6-6 to TRBJ1-2; D is uncertain. This CDR3 comprises 12 residues. Germline assignment: CDR1 MNHNY and CDR2 SVGAGI (reference sequence). Trimming cost V 5 bases and J 1 base, with 5 bases left between them. The CDR3, as DNA: TGTGCCAGCAGTGGTAATAACTATGGCTACACCTTC. This encodes CASSGNNYGYTF.

In this sample, this clonotype turned up many times. The V call is TRBV12-3 or TRBV12-4, the J call TRBJ2-1; no reliable D call. CDR3 length: 13 residues. The germline V and J ends were trimmed by 8 bases and 0 bases, with 8 bases remaining between them. CDR3 in amino acids: CASSSLSYNEQFF. The CDR3 nucleotides read TGTGCCAGCTCTTCACTCTCCTACAATGAGCAGTTCTTC.

The chain is built from TRBV10-2 and TRBJ2-7; the match to TRBD1 covers 9 bases. The V gene end was trimmed by 8 bases and the J gene end by 0 bases; junction bases not matched to a gene: 2. The CDR3 runs to 13 residues. Germline V gene lookup returns CDR1 WSHSY and CDR2 SAAADI. This CDR3 is CASRDRVSYEQYF. In nucleotides, the CDR3 is TGCGCCAGCCGGGACAGGGTCTCCTACGAGCAGTACTTC.

There are a few counts of this clonotype. The rearrangement joins TRBV4-2 to TRBJ1-3; TRBD1 aligns across 7 bases. The V segment lost 1 base and the J segment 8 bases; nucleotides outside the gene matches: 5. Germline values: CDR1 LGHNA, CDR2 YNFKEQ. The CDR3 runs 14 residues. As DNA, the CDR3 is TGTGCCAGCAGCCAAGGACAGGGTGAGCACACCATATATTTT. Its translation is CASSQGQGEHTIYF.

This clonotype has only a few counts. V is TRBV2 and J is TRBJ1-5, with 9 bases lining up with TRBD1. The CDR3 has 15 residues. CDR1 is SNHLY and CDR2 is FYNNEI in the germline V gene. V lost 9 bases to trimming and J lost 4 bases; unmatched junction nucleotides: 10. The chain's CDR3 is CASKRAQGANQPQHF. As DNA, the CDR3 is TGTGCCAGTAAAAGGGCACAGGGGGCTAATCAGCCCCAGCATTTT. Based on the CDR3 plus reference TRBV2 and TRBJ1-5, the full variable domain is EPEVTQTPSHQVTQMGQEVILRCVPISNHLYFYWYRQILGQKVEFLVSFYNNEISEKSEIFDDQFSVERPDGSNFTLKIRSTKLEDSAMYFCASKRAQGANQPQHFGDGTRLSIL.

Ten or more counts support this clonotype. The rearrangement uses TRBV7-6 and TRBJ2-1; 11 bases line up with TRBD2. The germline gives CDR1 SGHVS, CDR2 FNYEAQ. V gave up 5 bases and J gave up 1 base; unmatched junction bases: 10. The CDR3 loop spans 18 amino acids. The CDR3 nucleotides read TGTGCCAGCAGCCCACTAGCGGGGGAGCTGACGTCCTACAATGAGCAGTTCTTC. It codes for CASSPLAGELTSYNEQFF.

The CDR3 DNA follows: TGCGCCAGCAGCATCACCGGGACTAGCGGGGGAGATACGCAGTATTTT. Amino acids: CASSITGTSGGDTQYF. The V call is TRBV5-1, the J call TRBJ2-3; TRBD2 matches at 14 bases. Germline CDR1 reads SGHRS; CDR2 reads YFSETQ. The CDR3 sequence is 16 residues long. Trimming removed 4 bases from V and 5 bases from J; junction bases left unmatched: 6. The whole variable domain, filled in from reference TRBV5-1 and TRBJ2-3, reads KAGVTQTPRYLIKTRGQQVTLSCSPISGHRSVSWYQQTPGQGLQFLFEYFSETQRNKGNFPGRFSGRQFSNSRSEMNVSTLELGDSALYLCASSITGTSGGDTQYFGPGTRLTVL.